This T cell receptor beta chain was sequenced for a study of T cells in Graves' hyperthyroidism and ophthalmopathy (dated by TCRdb to between 2018 and 2020). A note on the overall study: Peripheral blood was collected at initial diagnosis, before any treatment. To identify distinguishing TCR V-J signatures, a discovery cohort of 95 to 100 patients was used, comprising under 45 with Graves' ophthalmopathy and approximately 57 with stable Graves' hyperthyroidism. Prospective prediction of ophthalmopathy was tested in an independent validation cohort consisting of under 20 hyperthyroidism patients and approximately 16 patients who later progressed to ophthalmopathy. The roughly 91 discovery patients were randomly split 7:3 into training and test sets. In about 6 Graves' hyperthyroidism patients, the study also compared T-cell repertoires from thyroid tissue with T-cell repertoires from blood. Following sampling, methimazole starting at 30 mg daily was given to hyperthyroidism patients, and high-dose intravenous methylprednisolone was given to ophthalmopathy patients. The paper reports TCR Vbeta CDR3 sequencing of some 140 peripheral blood samples: 43 ophthalmopathy, roughly 80 hyperthyroidism and approximately 17 progressor patients. The paper's findings and limits, for the study overall: In validation, the model predicted progression to ophthalmopathy a median of roughly six months before onset, with around 70% sensitivity and around 76% specificity. No statistical method was used to fix the sample size in advance, and group allocation was not hidden from the investigators. A 13 V-J signature model separated ophthalmopathy from stable hyperthyroidism, with around 88% sensitivity and approximately 81% specificity in cross-validation and 80%/75% in testing. Most expanded thyroid clonotypes (frequency above 0.001) were also detected in blood, a finding suggesting that blood repertoires may reflect thyroid immune responses.

In the ophthalmopathy patients, disease was moderately to severely active, with a Clinical Activity Score of 3 or more, a NOSPECS grade of 4 or more, and a duration of less than 3 months. The study excluded patients with uncontrolled infections, other autoimmune diseases, pregnancy or lactation. Diagnoses were established on the basis of clinical symptoms, serum thyroxine and TRAb, thyroid ultrasound, and orbital computed tomography. PBMCs were separated from roughly 9.3 ml of fresh peripheral blood using Ficoll-Paque density gradient centrifugation. Total RNA was extracted with Trizol reagent, and quality was checked on an Agilent 2100 Bioanalyzer. Via the germline V gene (reference sequence), CDR1 is SEHNR and CDR2 FQNEAQ. The junction shows trimming of 6 bases on V and 4 bases on J, plus 9 bases between the germline ends. Inclusive of the bounding cysteine and phenylalanine, the CDR3 is 12 residues long. Left in the record is the CDR3 DNA by itself, 36 bases read in frame from the first base.

This clonotype was seen more than once but under ten times. No antigen is known for it. No base quality values were provided; no much bigger clone lies one nucleotide off. TCR beta CDR3 regions were amplified from RNA transcripts. The TCR CDR3 was subjected to a first round of RT-PCR using the HTBI primer set and the Qiagen OneStep RT-PCR kit. The libraries were constructed in a second round of multiplex PCR and then size-selected and purified. The libraries were sequenced on an Illumina HiSeq2000 using paired-end 100 bp reads. Per the source publication's procedure: SOAPnuke was used to process the raw data, removing reads that contained adapters or uncalled bases, had a mean Phred below 15, or lacked an exact match to the constant primer or identifier. High-quality paired reads were merged with COPE v1.2.5, and unique nucleotide sequences were defined as clonotypes. MiTCR v1.1 was used to align clonotypes to the IMGT TRBV, TRBD and TRBJ reference segments. Only V-J combinations with frequency above 0.0001, covering 99.2% of repertoires, were analysed. The TCS score was defined as F50 (clonal expansion) divided by E x V (chaos), with BLOSUM62-based TCRdist calculated between CDR3 peptides within each V-J. Welch's t-statistics and random forest reduced 500 to 650 V-J features to some 14, which were used in a naive Bayes classifier (R e1071). Using fastp at Q25 and MiXCR, TCRdb reprocessed the public reads and kept productive beta chains. Each entry is one CDR3 protein sequence, shown with its most common DNA and genes. The V and J calls were not made by the authors but by TCRdb's processing. Across this sample there are approximately 690,000 distinct CDR3 sequences, with around 15% seen only once. The top ten hold around 13% of the sample.

This clonotype originated in a woman in her forties or fifties with Graves' ophthalmopathy. Source material: blood. In this chain, TRBV7-9 is recombined with TRBJ1-1; the D gene identity is not certain. The DNA sequence is as follows: TGTGCCAGCAGACAGAGTCGCACTGAAGCTTTCTTT. Its protein product is CASRQSRTEAFF.